The 11 T cell receptor beta chains presented below share a single source sample, sequenced in a study of T cell responses to AZD1222 COVID-19 vaccine (dated by TCRdb to the early 2020s). Receptor libraries were prepared by the immunoSEQ multiplex PCR assay. TCRdb's version of the immuneACCESS table is confined to in-frame rearrangements and falls short of the full clone set. An unresolved V gene accounts for under half of the shortfall where checked; the remainder is of unknown origin. This sample is represented by around 160,000 clones; approximately 89% of them were singletons. The top ten constitute more than 12% of the sample. The time point label on this specimen signifies: baseline before first vaccination. The material was peripheral blood, obtained on day 0 of AZD1222 vaccination. These receptors all stem from an adult in good health.

The chain joins TRBV2 to TRBJ1-5; D call uncertain. CDR1 and CDR2 (germline): SNHLY, FYNNEI. Deletions cut 1 base from V and 7 bases from J, with 11 bases between. The CDR3 contains 14 residues. CDR3 amino acids: CASSEVGRRQPQHF. The CDR3 nucleotides read TGTGCCAGCAGTGAAGTTGGGCGAAGGCAGCCCCAGCATTTT.

This rearrangement joins TRBV30 to TRBJ2-7; TRBD2 agrees at 8 bases. The trim removed 3 bases at V and 2 bases at J, leaving 9 bases unmatched. The CDR3 length is 15 residues. Germline CDR1 is GTSNPN and CDR2 is SVGIG (reference sequence). The CDR3 region is CAWRNYRGGAYEQYF. For the CDR3, the DNA is TGTGCCTGGAGAAATTATCGGGGGGGTGCCTACGAGCAGTACTTC.

The rearrangement links TRBV7-2 to TRBJ1-5; perhaps TRBD1 as D (6 bases). Trimming cost V 5 bases and J 2 bases, with 13 bases left between them. Germline V gives CDR1 SGHTA, CDR2 FQGNSA. This CDR3 comprises 15 residues. CDR3: CASSGGGSGNQPQHF. The CDR3 DNA reads as TGTGCCAGCAGCGGAGGGGGATCGGGCAATCAGCCCCAGCATTTT.

The rearrangement links TRBV4-3 to TRBJ2-2; possibly TRBD1 for D (5 bases). V was pared by 4 bases and J by 10 bases, with 19 bases between. The CDR3 totals 15 residues. Germline V CDR1 and CDR2: LGHNA, YSLEER. The CDR3 nucleotides read TGCGCCAGCAGCCGAAACAGCAAGGGGTGGGAGGAGCTGTTTTTT. It encodes CASSRNSKGWEELFF.

V usage is TRBV2 and J usage is TRBJ1-1; D is ambiguous. Trimming removed 8 bases from V and 1 base from J, with 11 bases in between. The CDR3 has 13 amino acids. CDR1 and CDR2 (germline): SNHLY, FYNNEI. The CDR3 region has the DNA TGTGCCAGCTCTCGCTCACGGAACACTGAAGCTTTCTTT. Translation gives CASSRSRNTEAFF.

The V and J genes are TRBV18 and TRBJ1-5, with D perhaps matching TRBD1 (5 bases). Germline-derived CDR1 and CDR2 are KGHSH and LQKENI. V was pared by 8 bases and J by 5 bases, with 16 bases between. This CDR3 has 14 residues. CDR3 protein: CASNSGLWDQPQHF. In DNA form, the CDR3 reads TGTGCCAGCAACTCGGGGCTATGGGATCAGCCCCAGCATTTT.

This clone was counted a single time. The chain couples TRBV7-9 to TRBJ2-1, with D possibly matching TRBD2 (7 bases). Deletions cut 7 bases from V and 6 bases from J, with 19 bases between. This CDR3 has 15 amino acids. Germline V lookup: CDR1 SEHNR, CDR2 FQNEAQ (reference sequence). This CDR3 is CASTLGGGYSNEQFF. Here the CDR3 DNA reads TGTGCCAGCACCCTGGGGGGGGGCTATTCCAATGAGCAGTTCTTC.

The chain recombines TRBV11-2 with TRBJ1-2; TRBD1 aligns across 8 bases. CDR1 is SGHAT and CDR2 is FQNNGV in the germline V gene. The V segment lost 3 bases and the J segment 7 bases; nucleotides outside the gene matches: 10. The CDR3 loop spans 15 amino acids. This chain's CDR3 is CASSFAQGDGGGYTF. CDR3 DNA: TGTGCCAGCAGCTTTGCACAGGGGGATGGTGGTGGCTACACCTTC.

This clone was recorded only once. The CDR3 DNA reads as TGCAGCGTTGAAGAAATCGCAGGGGACTATGGCTACACCTTC. Translating gives CSVEEIAGDYGYTF. The rearrangement links TRBV29-1 to TRBJ1-2; tentatively, D is TRBD1 (6 bases). The CDR3 runs to 14 residues. V lost 0 bases and J lost 3, with 11 bases in between. Germline CDR1 SQVTM, CDR2 ANQGSEA. Drawing the rest from reference TRBV29-1 and TRBJ1-2, the complete variable domain is SAVISQKPSRDICQRGTSLTIQCQVDSQVTMMFWYRQQPGQSLTLIATANQGSEATYESGFVIDKFPISRPNLTFSTLTVSNMSPEDSSIYLCSVEEIAGDYGYTFGSGTRLTVV.

V gene TRBV19 combines with J gene TRBJ2-7; D is tentatively TRBD1 or TRBD2 (5 bases each). The V gene lost 1 base and the J gene lost 3 bases, with 13 bases spanning the gap. Germline assignment: CDR1 LNHDA and CDR2 SQIVND (reference sequence). The CDR3 is 15 residues long. CDR3 coding DNA: TGTGCCAGTAGTATAGCGTGGCTGGGGGACTACGAGCAGTACTTC. Protein sequence: CASSIAWLGDYEQYF.

J is TRBJ2-5 and V is TRBV4-2; 8 bases agree with TRBD2. Germline V gene lookup returns CDR1 LGHNA and CDR2 YNFKEQ. V shed 4 bases, J shed 5 bases, and the junction held 9 bases outside the gene matches. CDR3 size: 15 residues. CDR3 nucleotide sequence: TGTGCCAGCAGCCGGTCCGGGGGGGCCGAGGAGACCCAGTACTTC. The encoded protein is CASSRSGGAEETQYF.